Below, one T cell receptor (beta chain) is given with its context. Its antigen is unknown. This specimen belongs to a study of chemoradiotherapy in HPV16-positive cancers. Study-level findings and limits: During treatment, candidate HPV-specific clones and E7-related motifs expanded in tumor.

Generated by immunoSEQ multiplex PCR, the TCRdb table keeps only in-frame clones and is missing some. The data contain around 16,000 clones, more than 75% of them singletons. In germline, CDR1 is MNHNS, CDR2 SASEGT. V was pared by 11 bases and J by 0 bases, with 14 bases between. The CDR3 has 14 amino acids. Sampling took place from a patient who underwent chemoradiotherapy. This chain links TRBV6-1 with TRBJ2-1, with D possibly being TRBD1 or TRBD2 (6 bases each). This TCR derives from a human donor with HPV-associated anogenital cancer. The CDR3 spells CALSGAYSYNEQFF. CDR3 nucleotide sequence: TGTGCCCTTTCGGGGGCCTACTCCTACAATGAGCAGTTCTTC.